The 24 T cell receptor beta chains given below trace back to one sample, sequenced in a study of cytomegalovirus exposure and HLA in healthy donors. The PCR contained 60 Vbeta and 13 Jbeta primers. Libraries were prepared by immunoSEQ multiplex PCR; TCRdb keeps only in-frame clonotypes and omits some of them. The data hold 150,000 to 200,000 clones, with 80% to 85% observed a single time. Sequencing was carried out using PBMCs. The receptors originated from a male donor in good health and CMV-seropositive.

V is TRBV10-2 and J is TRBJ2-5, with 8 bases matching TRBD1. Germline V gives CDR1 WSHSY, CDR2 SAAADI. The trim removed 8 bases at V and 5 bases at J, leaving 10 bases unmatched. The CDR3 runs to 14 residues. In nucleotides, the CDR3 is TGCGCCAGCTTTGACCAGGGGGCTGGGGAGACCCAGTACTTC. Its translation: CASFDQGAGETQYF.

The rearrangement links TRBV7-2 to TRBJ2-5; 8 bases are shared with TRBD2. Germline CDR1 reads SGHTA; CDR2 reads FQGNSA. Trimming took 5 bases from V and 2 from J; bases not matched to a gene: 7. The CDR3 is 15 residues long. The CDR3 reads CASSPPGTRQETQYF. CDR3 nucleotides: TGTGCCAGCAGCCCCCCCGGGACTAGGCAAGAGACCCAGTACTTC.

This chain connects TRBV10-1 to TRBJ1-4, with TRBD1 as a possible D gene (5 bases). V was cut by 6 bases and J by 4 bases, with 15 bases left in between. The CDR3 is 15 amino acids. From germline, CDR1 is WNHNN and CDR2 SYGVQD (reference sequence). The CDR3 DNA reads TGCGCCAGCAGGACAGATCGAATTCTTAATGAAAAACTGTTTTTT. This sequence encodes CASRTDRILNEKLFF.

The sample holds a few counts of this clone. The chain uses TRBV18 and TRBJ2-5, with TRBD2 matching 8 bases. This CDR3 contains 14 residues. The germline V gene encodes CDR1 KGHSH and CDR2 LQKENI. The junction had 7 bases not matched to a gene; V was cut back by 6 bases and J by 4 bases. Here the CDR3 DNA reads TGTGCCAGCTCGGGACTAGATGGTGGAGAGACCCAGTACTTC. Translating gives CASSGLDGGETQYF.

The chain couples TRBV4-3 to TRBJ2-3; 9 nucleotides agree with TRBD2. The length of the CDR3 is 17 residues. Germline V gene lookup returns CDR1 LGHNA and CDR2 YSLEER. V dropped 4 bases and J dropped 5; count of bases not matched to a gene: 13. CDR3 sequence reads: CASSPVGAGGQGDTQYF. Here the CDR3 DNA reads TGCGCCAGCAGCCCCGTGGGTGCGGGGGGGCAAGGAGATACGCAGTATTTT.

V gene TRBV9 combines with J gene TRBJ1-2; no definite D call. Germline V gene data show CDR1 as SGDLS and CDR2 as YYNGEE. The length of the CDR3 is 17 residues. V shed 3 bases and J shed 1 base, with 19 bases lying between them. Here the CDR3 DNA reads TGTGCCAGCAGCGGATTGGGCGGGTTCTTACGTAACTATGGCTACACCTTC. Residues: CASSGLGGFLRNYGYTF. Combining the CDR3 with reference TRBV9 and TRBJ1-2 gives the whole variable domain DSGVTQTPKHLITATGQRVTLRCSPRSGDLSVYWYQQSLDQGLQFLIQYYNGEERAKGNILERFSAQQFPDLHSELNLSSLELGDSALYFCASSGLGGFLRNYGYTFGSGTRLTVV.

The chain carries TRBV30 and TRBJ2-1; 10 positions match TRBD2. The germline gives CDR1 GTSNPN, CDR2 SVGIG (reference sequence). The CDR3 covers 18 residues. Trimming took 3 bases from V and 0 from J; bases not matched to a gene: 11. CDR3 in DNA: TGTGCCTGGAGGGATCTAGCGGGAGTCCGAAGCTCCTACAATGAGCAGTTCTTC. It codes for CAWRDLAGVRSSYNEQFF.

CDR3 DNA: TGTGCCAGTGACGACAGGGACCTCACCGGGGAGCTGTTTTTT. Translated, it gives CASDDRDLTGELFF. V usage is TRBV19 and J usage is TRBJ2-2; 7 bases fit TRBD1. V was pared by 8 bases and J by 4 bases, with 7 bases of the junction left unmatched. There are 14 residues in the CDR3. Germline V gives CDR1 LNHDA, CDR2 SQIVND (reference sequence).

The V and J genes are TRBV7-9 and TRBJ1-5; TRBD1 is a possible D gene (6 bases). Germline V gives CDR1 SEHNR, CDR2 FQNEAQ (reference sequence). V lost 5 bases and J lost 3, with 14 bases in between. This CDR3 comprises 15 residues. The CDR3 nucleotides are TGTGCCAGCAGCCTAATCCAGGGGCCCAATCAGCCCCAGCATTTT. It specifies CASSLIQGPNQPQHF.

The V call is TRBV9, the J call TRBJ1-1; D is unclear. Looked up from germline, CDR1 is SGDLS and CDR2 is YYNGEE. There are 15 residues in the CDR3. V was clipped by 4 bases and J by 0 bases, with 13 bases between them. CDR3: CASSPLEKMNTEAFF. The CDR3 DNA follows: TGTGCCAGCAGCCCTCTGGAGAAGATGAACACTGAAGCTTTCTTT.

The rearrangement joins TRBV18 to TRBJ2-7, with 8 bases fitting TRBD2. The CDR3 loop spans 15 amino acids. J gave up 6 bases and V 2 bases, and 9 bases lay outside the gene matches. CDR1 KGHSH and CDR2 LQKENI come from the germline V gene. In nucleotides, the CDR3 is TGTGCCAGCTCACCAATACTAGCGGATCTCTCCGAGCAGTACTTC. Translating it yields CASSPILADLSEQYF.

The chain uses TRBV25-1 and TRBJ2-7, with no clear D. V lost 6 bases, J lost 2 bases, and 11 bases lay in between. In germline, CDR1 is MGHDK, CDR2 SYGVNS. CDR3 length: 13 amino acids. The CDR3 protein is CASRPDQAYEQYF. In DNA form, the CDR3 reads TGTGCCAGCAGACCCGACCAGGCCTACGAGCAGTACTTC.

The chain links TRBV27 to TRBJ1-1, with a weak D call TRBD1 (6 bases). Germline CDR1 reads MNHEY; CDR2 reads SMNVEV (reference sequence). The length of the CDR3 is 13 residues. V lost 5 bases, J lost 9 bases, and 16 bases lay in between. The CDR3 spells CASSKDSMKKAFF. Here the CDR3 DNA reads TGTGCCAGCAGTAAGGACAGTATGAAAAAAGCTTTCTTT.

The chain is built from TRBV9 and TRBJ1-4; tentatively, D is TRBD1 (6 bases). There are 15 residues in the CDR3. Trimming cost V 6 bases and J 8 bases, with 20 bases left between them. Germline CDR1 and CDR2: SGDLS and YYNGEE. In DNA, the CDR3 is TGTGCCAGCACCTATACGGGGGGGCCCGGAGAAAAACTGTTTTTT. The encoded protein is CASTYTGGPGEKLFF.

This clone was seen more than once but under ten times. The rearrangement uses TRBV7-2 and TRBJ1-4; 8 bases line up with TRBD1. The CDR3 runs to 15 residues. Germline trimming cut 5 bases from V and 7 bases from J; bases unmatched to any gene: 9. Germline V gives CDR1 SGHTA, CDR2 FQGNSA. CDR3 loop: CASSAGAGGPEKLFF. The DNA of the CDR3 is TGTGCCAGCAGCGCTGGGGCAGGGGGCCCTGAAAAACTGTTTTTT.

The chain is built from TRBV19 and TRBJ2-2; 7 nucleotides match TRBD1. From germline, CDR1 is LNHDA and CDR2 SQIVND (reference sequence). This CDR3 comprises 14 residues. V trimming: 6 bases; J trimming: 7 bases; junction bases outside the gene matches: 8. For the CDR3, the DNA is TGTGCCAGTAGAACGACAGGGATCGACGGGGAGCTGTTTTTT. Protein sequence: CASRTTGIDGELFF.

This rearrangement joins TRBV18 to TRBJ2-2, with 8 positions matching TRBD1. This CDR3 has 18 residues. The germline CDR1 and CDR2 sequences are KGHSH and LQKENI. Trimming at V came to 3 bases and at J to 5 bases, leaving 14 bases not matched to a gene. CDR3 DNA: TGTGCCAGCTCACCGAGTACTACAGGGGGTCGTGGGACCGGGGAGCTGTTTTTT. As protein: CASSPSTTGGRGTGELFF.

This sequence joins TRBV4-3 and TRBJ2-1; 8 bases are a match to TRBD1. There are 14 residues in the CDR3. Per the germline V gene, CDR1 is LGHNA and CDR2 is YSLEER. V lost 3 bases and J lost 5; bases outside the gene matches: 3. The CDR3: CASSHDRGNNEQFF. The CDR3 nucleotides read TGCGCCAGCAGCCATGACAGGGGAAACAATGAGCAGTTCTTC.

The V call is TRBV7-2, the J call TRBJ2-5; D possibly corresponds to TRBD2 (7 bases). Trimming pared 4 bases from V and 12 bases from J, leaving 15 bases between. CDR3 length: 12 amino acids. From germline, CDR1 is SGHTA and CDR2 FQGNSA. In DNA, the CDR3 is TGTGCCAGCAGCTGGGGGGGCCAGAGGGAGTACTTC. Its translation is CASSWGGQREYF.

The rearrangement joins TRBV9 to TRBJ1-6, with D possibly being TRBD1 (6 bases). CDR3 length: 18 amino acids. Trimming stripped 0 bases from V and 0 bases from J, with 13 bases between. Germline V gene data show CDR1 as SGDLS and CDR2 as YYNGEE. As DNA, the CDR3 is TGTGCCAGCAGCGTAGACACAGGGACTAGCTCCTATAATTCACCCCTCCACTTT. Protein sequence: CASSVDTGTSSYNSPLHF.

V usage is TRBV2 and J usage is TRBJ1-1; D gene unclear. The V and J ends lost 1 base and 1 base respectively, with 4 bases between them. This CDR3 has 13 residues. Germline V gene sequence: CDR1 SNHLY, CDR2 FYNNEI. CDR3 nucleotide sequence: TGTGCCAGCAGTGAAGATCAGAACACTGAAGCTTTCTTT. It translates to CASSEDQNTEAFF. Combining the CDR3 with reference TRBV2 and TRBJ1-1 gives the whole variable domain EPEVTQTPSHQVTQMGQEVILRCVPISNHLYFYWYRQILGQKVEFLVSFYNNEISEKSEIFDDQFSVERPDGSNFTLKIRSTKLEDSAMYFCASSEDQNTEAFFGQGTRLTVV.

This clone was detected once. V and J are TRBV19 and TRBJ2-1; 9 bases fit TRBD2. From germline, CDR1 is LNHDA and CDR2 SQIVND (reference sequence). CDR3 length equals 15 residues. The V and J ends lost 5 bases and 6 bases, in that order; junction bases with no gene match: 8. The CDR3 DNA reads as TGTGCCAGTAGTCCTAAAGCGGGAGGCCTCAATGAGCAGTTCTTC. This translates into CASSPKAGGLNEQFF.

The chain couples TRBV18 to TRBJ2-7, with D hard to call. Germline V gives CDR1 KGHSH, CDR2 LQKENI. This CDR3 contains 14 residues. V was shortened by 2 bases and J by 2 bases, with 10 bases between the two germline ends. The CDR3 loop is CASSPLAQAYEQYF. CDR3 DNA sequence: TGTGCCAGCTCACCATTGGCGCAGGCCTACGAGCAGTACTTC.

This chain uses TRBV10-1 with TRBJ2-7; 8 bases line up with TRBD2. The CDR3 runs 15 residues. CDR1 is WNHNN and CDR2 is SYGVQD in the germline V gene (reference sequence). The junction had 10 bases not matched to a gene; V was cut back by 5 bases and J by 4 bases. The CDR3 nucleotides read TGCGCCAGCAGTTCCCCTGTAGCGGGACAATACGAGCAGTACTTC. Its protein product is CASSSPVAGQYEQYF.